What follows are 5 T cell receptor beta chains derived from one specimen sequenced in a study of cytomegalovirus exposure and HLA in healthy donors. PCR involved 60 Vbeta and 13 Jbeta primers. The assay was immunoSEQ multiplex PCR, and TCRdb's table has in-frame clones only and misses some. The data contain 100,000 to 150,000 clones, over 60% of them seen just once; the ten biggest clones take up 0.95% to 1.5%. Sequencing used PBMCs. These receptors all come from a female donor in good health and CMV-seronegative.

This sequence joins TRBV19 and TRBJ1-5; the D gene is possibly TRBD1 (6 bases). From germline, CDR1 is LNHDA and CDR2 SQIVND (reference sequence). Deletions cut 5 bases from V and 5 bases from J, with 16 bases between. There are 15 residues in the CDR3. The CDR3 sequence: CASSLRGLQHQPQHF. CDR3 in DNA: TGTGCCAGTAGTTTGCGGGGGCTACAGCATCAGCCCCAGCATTTT.

Comments on this clone: Distinct nucleotide sequences in the sample also encode this CDR3. The V and J genes are TRBV7-9 and TRBJ2-7, with 8 bases lining up with TRBD1. CDR1 is SEHNR, CDR2 FQNEAQ, per germline (reference sequence). With V trimmed by 9 bases and J by 3 bases, 4 bases remained unmatched. CDR3 length equals 12 residues. The CDR3 sequence: CASSGQGYEQYF. DNA of the CDR3: TGTGCCAGTAGTGGACAGGGCTACGAGCAGTACTTC.

V usage is TRBV7-9 and J usage is TRBJ2-4; TRBD1 matches at 7 bases. The CDR3 has 18 residues. CDR1 is SEHNR and CDR2 is FQNEAQ in the germline V gene (reference sequence). V trimming: 5 bases; J trimming: 0 bases; junction bases outside the gene matches: 13. The CDR3: CASSTTRGTALAKNIQYF. The CDR3 bases are TGTGCCAGCAGCACTACTCGTGGGACAGCTCTAGCCAAAAACATTCAGTACTTC.

This chain joins TRBV4-1 and TRBJ2-3; D may be TRBD2 (5 bases). The CDR3 is 18 amino acids. Germline V gives CDR1 MGHRA, CDR2 YSYEKL. The V gene lost 2 bases and the J gene lost 2 bases, with 20 bases spanning the gap. The chain's CDR3 is CASSQPGSLAGFTDTQYF. CDR3 nucleotide sequence: TGCGCCAGCAGCCAACCCGGTTCGCTAGCTGGGTTCACAGATACGCAGTATTTT.

V is TRBV27 and J is TRBJ2-1; 15 positions match TRBD2. From germline, CDR1 is MNHEY and CDR2 SMNVEV (reference sequence). V shed 6 bases and J 7 bases; nucleotides not matched to a gene: 4. The length of the CDR3 is 15 residues. CDR3 in amino acids: CASSPGTSGGNEQFF. DNA of the CDR3: TGTGCCAGCAGCCCCGGGACTAGCGGGGGGAATGAGCAGTTCTTC.